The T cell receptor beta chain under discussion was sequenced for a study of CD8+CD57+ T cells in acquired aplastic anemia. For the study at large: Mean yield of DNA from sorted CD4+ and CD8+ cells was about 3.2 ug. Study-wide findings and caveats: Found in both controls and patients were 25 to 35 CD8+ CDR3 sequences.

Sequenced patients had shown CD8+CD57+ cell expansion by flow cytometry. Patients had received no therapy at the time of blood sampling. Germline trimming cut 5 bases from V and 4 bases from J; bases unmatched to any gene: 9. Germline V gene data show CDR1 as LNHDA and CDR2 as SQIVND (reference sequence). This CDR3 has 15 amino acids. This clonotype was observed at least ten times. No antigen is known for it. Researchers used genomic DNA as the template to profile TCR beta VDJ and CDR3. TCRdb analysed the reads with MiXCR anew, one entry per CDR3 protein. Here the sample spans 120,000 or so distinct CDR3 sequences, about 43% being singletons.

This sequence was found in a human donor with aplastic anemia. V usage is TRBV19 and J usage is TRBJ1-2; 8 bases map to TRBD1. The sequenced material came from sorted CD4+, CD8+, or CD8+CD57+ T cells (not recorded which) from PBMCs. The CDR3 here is CASSSPPTGVYGYTF. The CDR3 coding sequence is TGTGCCAGTAGTTCGCCCCCGACAGGGGTCTATGGCTACACCTTC.